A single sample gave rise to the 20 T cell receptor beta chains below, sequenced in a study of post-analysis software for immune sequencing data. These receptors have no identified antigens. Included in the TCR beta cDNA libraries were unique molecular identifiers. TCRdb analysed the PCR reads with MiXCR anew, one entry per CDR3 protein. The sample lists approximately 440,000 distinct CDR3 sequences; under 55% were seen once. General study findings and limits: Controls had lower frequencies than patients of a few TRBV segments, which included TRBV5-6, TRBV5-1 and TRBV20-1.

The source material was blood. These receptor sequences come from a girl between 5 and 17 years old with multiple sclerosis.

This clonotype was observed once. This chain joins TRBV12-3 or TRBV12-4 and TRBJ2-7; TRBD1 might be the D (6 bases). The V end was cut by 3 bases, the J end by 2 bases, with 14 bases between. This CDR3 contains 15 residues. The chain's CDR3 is CASSLIQGRTYEQYF. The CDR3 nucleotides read TGTGCCAGCAGTTTGATACAGGGTAGGACCTACGAGCAGTACTTC.

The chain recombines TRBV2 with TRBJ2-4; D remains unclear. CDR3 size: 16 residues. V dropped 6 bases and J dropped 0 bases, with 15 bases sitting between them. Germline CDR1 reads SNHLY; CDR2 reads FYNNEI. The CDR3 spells CASSPQNVLAKNIQYF. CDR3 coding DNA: TGTGCCAGCAGCCCCCAGAATGTGCTAGCCAAAAACATTCAGTACTTC.

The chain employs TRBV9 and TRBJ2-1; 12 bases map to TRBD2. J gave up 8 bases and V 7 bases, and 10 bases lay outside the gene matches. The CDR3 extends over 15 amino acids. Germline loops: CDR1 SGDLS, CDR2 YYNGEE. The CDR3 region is CASGQTSGSPHEQFF. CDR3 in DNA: TGTGCCAGCGGCCAGACTAGCGGGAGTCCCCATGAGCAGTTCTTC.

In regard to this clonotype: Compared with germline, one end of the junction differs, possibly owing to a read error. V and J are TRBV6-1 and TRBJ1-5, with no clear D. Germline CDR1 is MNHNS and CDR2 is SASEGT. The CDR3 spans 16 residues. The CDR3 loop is CATLDSGRISNRPQHF. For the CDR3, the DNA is TGTGCCACCCTGGATTCCGGACGGATTAGCAATCGGCCCCAGCATTTT.

The CDR3 here is CASSLQVPLDTQYF. The CDR3 nucleotides read TGTGCCAGCAGCTTACAAGTCCCGTTGGATACGCAGTATTTT. The rearrangement links TRBV7-8 to TRBJ2-3; D ambiguous. CDR3 size: 14 residues. Trimming cost V 2 bases and J 6 bases, with 12 bases left between them. Germline V CDR1 and CDR2: SGHVS, FQNEAQ.

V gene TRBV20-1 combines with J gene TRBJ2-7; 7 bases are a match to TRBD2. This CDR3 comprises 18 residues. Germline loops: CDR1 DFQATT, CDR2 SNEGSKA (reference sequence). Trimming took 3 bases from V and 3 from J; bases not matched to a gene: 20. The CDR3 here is CSARPARLAPYGVYEQYF. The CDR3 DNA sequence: TGCAGTGCTAGGCCCGCTAGACTAGCCCCCTATGGCGTCTACGAGCAGTACTTC.

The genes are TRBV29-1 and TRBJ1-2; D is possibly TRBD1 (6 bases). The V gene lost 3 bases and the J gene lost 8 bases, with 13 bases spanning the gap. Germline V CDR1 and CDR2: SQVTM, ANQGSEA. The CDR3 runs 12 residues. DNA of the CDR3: TGCAGCGTTGATGGGCAGGGGATCGGCTACACCTTC. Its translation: CSVDGQGIGYTF.

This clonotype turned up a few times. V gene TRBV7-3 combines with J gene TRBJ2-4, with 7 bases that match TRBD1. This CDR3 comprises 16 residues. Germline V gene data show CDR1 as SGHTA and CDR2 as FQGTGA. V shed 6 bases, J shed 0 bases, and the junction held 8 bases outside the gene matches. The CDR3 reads CASSQDRDEAKNIQYF. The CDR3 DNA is TGTGCCAGCAGTCAAGACAGGGACGAAGCCAAAAACATTCAGTACTTC.

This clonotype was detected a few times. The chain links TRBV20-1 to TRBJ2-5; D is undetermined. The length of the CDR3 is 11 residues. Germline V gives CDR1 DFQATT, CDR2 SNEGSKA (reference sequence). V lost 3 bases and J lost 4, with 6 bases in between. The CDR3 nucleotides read TGCAGTGCTAGCGCGGCAGAGACCCAGTACTTC. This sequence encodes CSASAAETQYF.

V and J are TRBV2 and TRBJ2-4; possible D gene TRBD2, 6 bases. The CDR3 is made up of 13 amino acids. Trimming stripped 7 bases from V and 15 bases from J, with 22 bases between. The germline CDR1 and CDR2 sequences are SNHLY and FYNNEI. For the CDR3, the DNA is TGTGCCAGCACCGGGGGATTAACCTACGAGCGGTACTTC. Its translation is CASTGGLTYERYF.

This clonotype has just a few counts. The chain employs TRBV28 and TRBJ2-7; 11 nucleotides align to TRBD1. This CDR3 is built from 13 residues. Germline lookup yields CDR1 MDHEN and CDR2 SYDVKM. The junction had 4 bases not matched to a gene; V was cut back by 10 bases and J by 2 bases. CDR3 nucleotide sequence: TGTGCCACCAAGGGACAGGGGGCCTACGAGCAGTACTTC. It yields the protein CATKGQGAYEQYF.

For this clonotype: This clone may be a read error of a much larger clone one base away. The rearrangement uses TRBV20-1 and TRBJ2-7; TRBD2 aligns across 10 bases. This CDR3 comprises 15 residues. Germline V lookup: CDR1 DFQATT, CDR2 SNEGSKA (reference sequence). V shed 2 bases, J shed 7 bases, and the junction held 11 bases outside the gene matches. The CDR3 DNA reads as TGCAGTGCTAGAATCGTGGTAGCGGGAGGCAATGAGCAGTACTTC. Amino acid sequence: CSARIVVAGGNEQYF.

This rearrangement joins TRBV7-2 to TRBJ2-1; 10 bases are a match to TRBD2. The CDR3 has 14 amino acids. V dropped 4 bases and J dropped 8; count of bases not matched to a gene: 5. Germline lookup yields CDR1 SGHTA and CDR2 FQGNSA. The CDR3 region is CASSSGLAVDEQFF. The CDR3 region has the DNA TGTGCCAGCAGCTCTGGACTAGCGGTTGATGAGCAGTTCTTC. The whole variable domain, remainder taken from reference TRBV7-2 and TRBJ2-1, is GAGVSQSPSNKVTEKGKDVELRCDPISGHTALYWYRQSLGQGLEFLIYFQGNSAPDKSGLPSDRFSAERTGGSVSTLTIQRTQQEDSAVYLCASSSGLAVDEQFFGPGTRLTVL.

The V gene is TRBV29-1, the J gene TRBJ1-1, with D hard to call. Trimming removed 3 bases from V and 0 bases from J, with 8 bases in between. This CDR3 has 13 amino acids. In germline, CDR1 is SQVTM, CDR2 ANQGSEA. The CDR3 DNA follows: TGCAGCGTTGACGTGCAGTTGAACACTGAAGCTTTCTTT. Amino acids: CSVDVQLNTEAFF.

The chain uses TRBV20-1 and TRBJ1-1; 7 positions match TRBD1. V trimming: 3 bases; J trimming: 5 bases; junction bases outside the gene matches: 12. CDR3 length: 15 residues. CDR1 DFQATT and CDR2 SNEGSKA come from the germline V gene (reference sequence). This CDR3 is CSASPGTVRGTEAFF. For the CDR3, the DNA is TGCAGTGCTAGTCCGGGGACAGTTAGGGGAACTGAAGCTTTCTTT.

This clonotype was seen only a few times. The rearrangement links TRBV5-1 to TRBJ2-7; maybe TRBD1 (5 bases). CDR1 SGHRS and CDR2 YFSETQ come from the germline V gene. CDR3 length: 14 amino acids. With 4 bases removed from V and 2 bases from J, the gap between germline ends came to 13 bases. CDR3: CASSTGQGPYEQYF. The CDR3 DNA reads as TGCGCCAGCAGCACCGGGCAGGGCCCCTACGAGCAGTACTTC.

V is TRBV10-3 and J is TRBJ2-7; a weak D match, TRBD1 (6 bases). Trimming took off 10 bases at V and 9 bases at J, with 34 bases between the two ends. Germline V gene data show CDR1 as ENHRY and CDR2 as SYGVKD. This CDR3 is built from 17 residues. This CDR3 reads CATSVDLTPSTGNGQYF. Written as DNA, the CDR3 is TGTGCCACCAGCGTCGACCTGACCCCATCCACAGGGAATGGGCAGTACTTC.

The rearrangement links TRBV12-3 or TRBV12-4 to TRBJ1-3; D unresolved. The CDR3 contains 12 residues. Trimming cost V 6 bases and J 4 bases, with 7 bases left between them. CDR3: CASRARGNTIYF. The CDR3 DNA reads TGTGCCAGCAGAGCCAGAGGAAACACCATATATTTT.

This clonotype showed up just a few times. CDR3 coding DNA: TGTGCCAGCAGTCCCACGACCGTTAGCAATCAGCCCCAGCATTTT. As protein: CASSPTTVSNQPQHF. The J gene is TRBJ1-5, the V gene TRBV12-3 or TRBV12-4; D unclear. The CDR3 has 15 residues. Trimming shortened V by 5 bases and J by 0 bases, and 11 bases separated the two germline ends.

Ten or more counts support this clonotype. The CDR3 DNA sequence: TGCAGCGTTGAAAGGGACAGGTCCTACGAGCAGTACTTC. Its translation is CSVERDRSYEQYF. This chain uses TRBV29-1 with TRBJ2-7; TRBD1 matches at 8 bases. The CDR3 runs to 13 residues. After removal of 2 bases from V and 1 base from J, the junction contained 1 base not matched to a gene. Germline V gene data show CDR1 as SQVTM and CDR2 as ANQGSEA.